Sequencing of this TCR beta chain was carried out in a study of CD8 T cells in ankylosing spondylitis. Study-wide results and caveats: In ankylosing spondylitis patients, matched synovial fluid reportedly showed significant enrichment of disease-linked clones. Peripheral blood samples showed relatively rare disease-linked clones, and these clones were CD8+.

The V and J ends lost 4 bases and 2 bases respectively, with 18 bases between them. Germline CDR1 SQVTM, CDR2 ANQGSEA. The CDR3 spans 15 residues. MiXCR, applied by TCRdb to the 5' RACE reads, yields one record per CDR3 protein. The sample lists some 130,000 distinct CDR3 sequences; just under 7.5% were seen once. The table lists this clonotype with many counts. Its antigen is still unknown. The sequenced sample consisted of blood, either unsorted or a sorted T cell fraction (not recorded which). This receptor was obtained from a female donor with ankylosing spondylitis or in good health (not recorded which). This rearrangement joins TRBV29-1 to TRBJ2-7; D unresolved. CDR3 coding DNA: TGCAGCGTTGTCCCCCGGGCCCGAGGTACCTACGAGCAGTACTTC. Amino acids: CSVVPRARGTYEQYF.